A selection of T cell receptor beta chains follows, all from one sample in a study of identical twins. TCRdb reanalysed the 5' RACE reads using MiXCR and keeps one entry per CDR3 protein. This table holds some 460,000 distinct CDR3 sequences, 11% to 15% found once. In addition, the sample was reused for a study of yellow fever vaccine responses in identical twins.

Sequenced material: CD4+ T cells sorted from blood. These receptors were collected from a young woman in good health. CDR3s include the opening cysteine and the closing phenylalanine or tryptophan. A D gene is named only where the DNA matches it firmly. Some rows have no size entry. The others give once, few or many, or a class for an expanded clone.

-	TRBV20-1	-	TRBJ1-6	TGCAGTGCTAGTCCCAGGGCGGACTATAATTCACCCCTCCACTTT	CSASPRADYNSPLHF
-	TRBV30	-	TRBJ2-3	TGTGCCTGGAGCGACCTCGCGGGGAGCACAGATACGCAGTATTTT	CAWSDLAGSTDTQYF
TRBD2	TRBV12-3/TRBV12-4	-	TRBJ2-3	TGTGCCAGCAGAGCCGGGACTAGCGGGAGGTCAGCTAATACGCAGTATTTT	CASRAGTSGRSANTQYF
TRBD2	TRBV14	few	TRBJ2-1	TGTGCCAGCAGCCCGCCGGGACTAGCCTACAATGAGCAGTTCTTC	CASSPPGLAYNEQFF
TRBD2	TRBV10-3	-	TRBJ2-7	TGTGCCATCAGGGTAGCGGGAAGCTACGAGCAGTACTTC	CAIRVAGSYEQYF
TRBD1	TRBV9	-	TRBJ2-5	TGTGCCAGCAGCGCGGAACAGGGGGCGGAGACCCAGTACTTC	CASSAEQGAETQYF
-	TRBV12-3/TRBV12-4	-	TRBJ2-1	TGTGCCAGCAGTTTAAGTGCCGGGGTGGGAATCTTC	CASSLSAGVGIF
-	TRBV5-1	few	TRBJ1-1	TGCGCCAGCAGCTGGGGCCTCTTGTCAGAGAACACTGAAGCTTTCTTT	CASSWGLLSENTEAFF
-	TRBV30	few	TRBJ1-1	TGTGCCTGGAGGACTGACACTGAAGCTTTCTTT	CAWRTDTEAFF
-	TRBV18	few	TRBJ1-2	TGTGCCAGCTCTACACGGGAGGGGAACTATGGCTACACCTTC	CASSTREGNYGYTF
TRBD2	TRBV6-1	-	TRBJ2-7	TGTGCCAGCAGTCAGACTAGCGGGAACCGGCCCCGAGAGCAGTACTTC	CASSQTSGNRPREQYF
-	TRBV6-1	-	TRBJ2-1	TGTGCCAGCAGTGAAAACGGGCCCCACGTGTTATACAATGAGCAGTTCTTC	CASSENGPHVLYNEQFF